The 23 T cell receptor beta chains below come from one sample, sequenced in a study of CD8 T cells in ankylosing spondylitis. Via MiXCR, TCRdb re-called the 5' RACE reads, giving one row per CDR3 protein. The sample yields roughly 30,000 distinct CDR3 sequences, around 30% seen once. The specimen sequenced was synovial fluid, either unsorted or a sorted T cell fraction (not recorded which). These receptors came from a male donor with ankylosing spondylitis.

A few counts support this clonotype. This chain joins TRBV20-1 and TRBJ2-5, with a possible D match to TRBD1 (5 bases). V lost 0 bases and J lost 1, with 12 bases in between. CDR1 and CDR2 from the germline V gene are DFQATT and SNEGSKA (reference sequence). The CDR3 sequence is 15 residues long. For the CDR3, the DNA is TGCAGTGCTAGAGACCCCGACAGCCCCCAAGAGACCCAGTACTTC. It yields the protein CSARDPDSPQETQYF.

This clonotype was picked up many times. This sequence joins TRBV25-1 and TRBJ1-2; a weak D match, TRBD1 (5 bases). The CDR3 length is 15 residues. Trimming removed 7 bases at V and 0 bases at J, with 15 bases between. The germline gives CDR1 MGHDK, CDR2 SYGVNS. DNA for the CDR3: TGTGCCAGCACCGAAGGCGTGGGGGCTAACTATGGCTACACCTTC. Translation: CASTEGVGANYGYTF.

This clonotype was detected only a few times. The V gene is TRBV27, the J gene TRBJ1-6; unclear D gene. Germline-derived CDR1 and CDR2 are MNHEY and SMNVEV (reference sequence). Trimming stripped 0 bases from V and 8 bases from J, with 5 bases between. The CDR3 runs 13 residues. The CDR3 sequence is CASSLSIDSPLHF. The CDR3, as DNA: TGTGCCAGCAGTTTATCGATTGATTCACCCCTCCACTTT.

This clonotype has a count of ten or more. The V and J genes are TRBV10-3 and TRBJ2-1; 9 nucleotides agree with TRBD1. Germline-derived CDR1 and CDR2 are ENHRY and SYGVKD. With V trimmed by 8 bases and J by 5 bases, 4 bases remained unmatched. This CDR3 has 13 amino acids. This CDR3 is CAIRTGEDNEQFF. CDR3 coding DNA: TGTGCCATCCGGACAGGGGAAGACAATGAGCAGTTCTTC.

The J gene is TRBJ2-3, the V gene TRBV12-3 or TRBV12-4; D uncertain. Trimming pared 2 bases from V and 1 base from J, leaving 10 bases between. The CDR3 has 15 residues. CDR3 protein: CASSLLGGGTDTQYF. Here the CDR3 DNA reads TGTGCCAGCAGTTTACTTGGCGGAGGCACAGATACGCAGTATTTT.

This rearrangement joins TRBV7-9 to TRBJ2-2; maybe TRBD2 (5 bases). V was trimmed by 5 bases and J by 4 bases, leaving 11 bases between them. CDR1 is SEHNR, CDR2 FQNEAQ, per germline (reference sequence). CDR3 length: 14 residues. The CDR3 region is CASSMTRGTGELFF. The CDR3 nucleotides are TGTGCCAGCAGCATGACACGGGGCACCGGGGAGCTGTTTTTT.

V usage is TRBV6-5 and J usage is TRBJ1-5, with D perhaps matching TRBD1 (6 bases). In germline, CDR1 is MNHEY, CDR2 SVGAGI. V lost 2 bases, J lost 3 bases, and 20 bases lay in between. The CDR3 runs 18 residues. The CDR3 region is CASSYVVVRGPANQPQHF. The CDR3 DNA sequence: TGTGCCAGCAGTTACGTCGTCGTCAGGGGACCGGCCAATCAGCCCCAGCATTTT.

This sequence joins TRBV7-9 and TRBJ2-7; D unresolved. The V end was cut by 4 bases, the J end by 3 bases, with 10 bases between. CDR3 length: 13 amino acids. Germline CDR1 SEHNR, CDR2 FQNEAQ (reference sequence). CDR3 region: CASSSDPDYEQYF. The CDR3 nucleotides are TGTGCCAGCAGCTCGGACCCAGACTACGAGCAGTACTTC.

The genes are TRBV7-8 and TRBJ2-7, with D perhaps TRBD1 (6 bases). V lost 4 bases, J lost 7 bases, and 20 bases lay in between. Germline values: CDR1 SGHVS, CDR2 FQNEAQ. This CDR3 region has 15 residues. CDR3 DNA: TGTGCCAGCAGCTCGCTCTGGGGGCTCTATAGGGAGCAGTACTTC. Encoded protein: CASSSLWGLYREQYF.

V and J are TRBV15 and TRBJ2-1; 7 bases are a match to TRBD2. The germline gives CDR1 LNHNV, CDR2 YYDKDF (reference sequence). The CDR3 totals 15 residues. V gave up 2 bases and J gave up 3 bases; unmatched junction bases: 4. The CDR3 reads CATSRYSGNYNEQFF. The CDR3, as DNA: TGTGCCACCAGCAGATACAGCGGGAACTACAATGAGCAGTTCTTC.

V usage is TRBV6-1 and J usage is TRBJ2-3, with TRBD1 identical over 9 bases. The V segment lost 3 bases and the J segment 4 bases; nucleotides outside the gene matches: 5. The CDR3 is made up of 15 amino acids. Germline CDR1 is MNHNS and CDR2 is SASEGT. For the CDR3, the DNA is TGTGCCAGCAGTGAGACAGGGGGGACACCAGATACGCAGTATTTT. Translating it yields CASSETGGTPDTQYF.

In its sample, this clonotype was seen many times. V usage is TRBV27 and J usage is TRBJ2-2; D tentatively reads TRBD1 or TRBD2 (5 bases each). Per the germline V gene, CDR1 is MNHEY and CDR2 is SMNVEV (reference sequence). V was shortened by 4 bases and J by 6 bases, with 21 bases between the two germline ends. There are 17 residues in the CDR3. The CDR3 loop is CASSSSPGKGSAGELFF. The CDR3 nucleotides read TGTGCCAGCAGTTCAAGCCCAGGGAAGGGGAGCGCCGGGGAGCTGTTTTTT.

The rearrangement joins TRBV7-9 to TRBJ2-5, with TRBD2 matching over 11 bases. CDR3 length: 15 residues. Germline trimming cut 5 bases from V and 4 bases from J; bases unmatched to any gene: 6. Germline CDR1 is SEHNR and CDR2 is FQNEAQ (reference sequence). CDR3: CASSPSGTSGETQYF. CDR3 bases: TGTGCCAGCAGCCCTAGCGGGACTAGCGGAGAGACCCAGTACTTC.

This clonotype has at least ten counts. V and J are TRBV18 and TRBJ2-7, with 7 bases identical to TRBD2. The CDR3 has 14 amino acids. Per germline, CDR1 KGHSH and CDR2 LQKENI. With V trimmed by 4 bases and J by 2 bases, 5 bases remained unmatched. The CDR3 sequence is CASSLSGTTYEQYF. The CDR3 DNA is TGTGCCAGCTCACTCAGCGGGACCACCTACGAGCAGTACTTC.

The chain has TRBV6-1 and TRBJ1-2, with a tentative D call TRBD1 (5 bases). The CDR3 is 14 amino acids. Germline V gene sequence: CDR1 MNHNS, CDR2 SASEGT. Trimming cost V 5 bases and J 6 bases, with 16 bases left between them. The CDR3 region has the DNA TGTGCCAGCAGTACCAGGGCCGCCCCTCATGGCTACACCTTC. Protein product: CASSTRAAPHGYTF.

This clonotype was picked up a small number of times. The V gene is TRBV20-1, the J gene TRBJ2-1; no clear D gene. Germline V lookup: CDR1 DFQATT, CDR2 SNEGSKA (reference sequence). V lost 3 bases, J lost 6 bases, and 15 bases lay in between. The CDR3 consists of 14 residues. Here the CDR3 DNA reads TGCAGTGCTAGTGGTCGGAACAAGGGCAATGAGCAGTTCTTC. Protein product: CSASGRNKGNEQFF.

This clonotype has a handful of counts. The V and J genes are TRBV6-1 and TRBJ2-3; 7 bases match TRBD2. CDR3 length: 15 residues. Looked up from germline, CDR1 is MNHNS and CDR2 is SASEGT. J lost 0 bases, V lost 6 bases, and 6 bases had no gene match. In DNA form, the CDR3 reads TGTGCCAGCAGCACCCATAGCGGGAGCACAGATACGCAGTATTTT. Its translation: CASSTHSGSTDTQYF.

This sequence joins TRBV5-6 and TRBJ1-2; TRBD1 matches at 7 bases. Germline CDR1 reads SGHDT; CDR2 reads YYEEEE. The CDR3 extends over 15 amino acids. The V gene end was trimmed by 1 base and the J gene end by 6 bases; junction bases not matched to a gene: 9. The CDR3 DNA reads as TGTGCCAGCAGCTTGAGGGGGCTGGACCGTGATGGCTACACCTTC. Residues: CASSLRGLDRDGYTF.

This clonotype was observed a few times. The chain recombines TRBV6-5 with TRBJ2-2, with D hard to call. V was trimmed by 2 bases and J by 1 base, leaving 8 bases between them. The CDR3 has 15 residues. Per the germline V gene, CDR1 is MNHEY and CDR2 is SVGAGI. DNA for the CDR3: TGTGCCAGCAGTTACACCGACGGGAACACCGGGGAGCTGTTTTTT. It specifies CASSYTDGNTGELFF.

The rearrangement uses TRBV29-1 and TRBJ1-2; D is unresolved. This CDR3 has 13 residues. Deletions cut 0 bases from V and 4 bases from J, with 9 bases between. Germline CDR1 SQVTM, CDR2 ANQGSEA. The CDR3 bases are TGCAGCGTTGAAGAGGGTGTCCCCTATGGCTACACCTTC. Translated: CSVEEGVPYGYTF.

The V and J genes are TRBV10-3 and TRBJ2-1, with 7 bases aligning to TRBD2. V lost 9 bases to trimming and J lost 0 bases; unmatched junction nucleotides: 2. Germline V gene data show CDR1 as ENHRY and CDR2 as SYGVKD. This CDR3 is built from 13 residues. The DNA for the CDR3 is TGTGCCATGGGCGGGAGCTCCTACAATGAGCAGTTCTTC. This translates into CAMGGSSYNEQFF.

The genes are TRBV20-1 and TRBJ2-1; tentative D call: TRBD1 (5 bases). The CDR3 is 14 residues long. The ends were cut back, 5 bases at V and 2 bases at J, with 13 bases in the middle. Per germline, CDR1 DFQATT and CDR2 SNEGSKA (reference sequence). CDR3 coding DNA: TGCAGTGCTCCTTCCTTGGGGCCCTACAATGAGCAGTTCTTC. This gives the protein CSAPSLGPYNEQFF.

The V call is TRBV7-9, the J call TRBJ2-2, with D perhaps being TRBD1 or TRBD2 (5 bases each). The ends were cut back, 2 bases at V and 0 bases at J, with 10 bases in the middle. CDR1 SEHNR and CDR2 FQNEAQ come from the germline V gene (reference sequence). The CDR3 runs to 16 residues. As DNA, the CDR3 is TGTGCCAGCAGCTTATGGGGGTCGGCGAACACCGGGGAGCTGTTTTTT. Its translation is CASSLWGSANTGELFF.